The clone carrying this T cell receptor beta chain was seen just once. What it recognizes is unknown. CDR1 MNHEY and CDR2 SVGAGI come from the germline V gene. The V and J ends lost 7 bases and 4 bases respectively, with 10 bases between them. The CDR3 is 13 residues long. These data originate in a study of OX40 agonist ivuxolimab in advanced cancers. Across the whole study: Patients were dosed with the agonistic anti-OX40 (CD134) antibody ivuxolimab. Participants could have had prior anti-PD-1, anti-PD-L1 or anti-CTLA-4 therapy, and more than 35% had some. Broader study findings: Expanded peripheral T-cell antigen specificity went undetermined. The mean number of expanded clones was higher in CD8+ T cells than in CD4+.

Using immunoSEQ multiplex PCR, the repertoire was profiled, and TCRdb retains in-frame clones only, with some absent. The sample has nearly 65,000 clones; about 89% are singletons. The chain joins TRBV6-5 to TRBJ2-2, with D possibly TRBD1 on 6 matching bases. This TCR was recovered from an adult with an advanced solid tumor such as melanoma, head and neck, liver or kidney cancer. The starting material was CD4+ or CD8+ T cells sorted from blood, obtained in a trial of the OX40 agonist ivuxolimab. The CDR3 loop reads CASIGQFTGELFF. The CDR3 nucleotides are TGTGCCAGCATAGGACAGTTCACCGGGGAGCTGTTTTTT.